This entry concerns a single T cell receptor (beta chain). Assay used: immunoSEQ multiplex PCR; TCRdb lists only in-frame clones, some missing. The profile covers about 92,000 clones, with around 93% appearing a single time and 2% to 2.5% taken by the ten largest. V shed 4 bases, J shed 2 bases, and the junction held 6 bases outside the gene matches. This CDR3 contains 16 residues. Germline V CDR1 and CDR2: SGDLS, YYNGEE. The data derive from a study of T cell changes during pregnancy in multiple sclerosis. This clonotype originated in a female donor with multiple sclerosis, enrolled in a pregnancy study. Sequencing used peripheral blood, obtained in the third trimester of pregnancy. The chain joins TRBV9 to TRBJ2-5, with TRBD2 matching 12 bases. CDR3 sequence reads: CASSHGTSGLQETQYF. The CDR3 coding sequence is TGTGCCAGCAGCCACGGGACTAGCGGGTTGCAAGAGACCCAGTACTTC.